This TCR beta chain was captured in a study of response to subunit inactivated influenza vaccine. Broader study findings: A suggestion made by the authors is that each seasonal influenza vaccination recruits few new T cells.

There are a few counts of this clonotype. What it binds is not known. The germline V gene encodes CDR1 DFQATT and CDR2 SNEGSKA (reference sequence). V lost 5 bases and J lost 9; bases outside the gene matches: 4. This CDR3 comprises 11 residues. One entry per CDR3 protein, called by TCRdb with MiXCR from the RT-PCR reads. The sample lists a few hundred thousand distinct CDR3 sequences; 21% were seen once. The V gene is TRBV20-1, the J gene TRBJ2-1, with 7 nucleotides matching TRBD1. The sequence came from a man aged 50 to 75 who received an inactivated influenza vaccine. Sequenced here: PBMCs from blood, sampled approximately 20 months after vaccination. In nucleotides, the CDR3 is TGCAGTGCTTCGACAGGGAGTGAGCAGTTCTTC. Encoded protein: CSASTGSEQFF.